Below, 28 T cell receptor beta chains from the same sample are listed, as sequenced in a study of shared clonotypes between healthy human individuals. The data were produced by immunoSEQ multiplex PCR, yet TCRdb's version contains in-frame clones alone and is incomplete. The table shows over 2 million clones, with less than 95% occurring only once. The material sequenced was naive CD4+ T cells from PBMCs. As to subset: CD45RA+ positively selected. The receptors stem from a man younger than 35 in good health. Some clones in this sample may be carry-over from other donors' samples.

V usage is TRBV5-4 and J usage is TRBJ1-1; possible D gene TRBD1, 5 bases. V lost 2 bases to trimming and J lost 1 base, with 12 bases between them. CDR3 size: 15 residues. Germline lookup yields CDR1 SGHNT and CDR2 YYREEE (reference sequence). The CDR3 is CASSLLQVGNTEAFF. DNA for the CDR3: TGTGCCAGCAGCTTATTACAGGTGGGGAACACTGAAGCTTTCTTT.

The gene calls are TRBV4-1 and TRBJ2-7, with D perhaps given as TRBD1 or TRBD2 (5 bases each). This CDR3 has 14 amino acids. V dropped 2 bases and J dropped 2 bases, with 10 bases sitting between them. Germline lookup yields CDR1 MGHRA and CDR2 YSYEKL. The CDR3 sequence is CASSQSGHTYEQYF. The CDR3 region has the DNA TGCGCCAGCAGCCAAAGCGGACATACCTACGAGCAGTACTTC.

V is TRBV30 and J is TRBJ2-5, with a possible D match to TRBD1 (7 bases). The ends were cut back, 3 bases at V and 0 bases at J, with 20 bases in the middle. The germline gives CDR1 GTSNPN, CDR2 SVGIG (reference sequence). CDR3 length: 17 residues. CDR3 DNA sequence: TGTGCCTGGAGGAGAACAGGGGTGGGGGGATACCAAGAGACCCAGTACTTC. Translation gives CAWRRTGVGGYQETQYF. Using reference TRBV30 and TRBJ2-5 for the parts outside the CDR3, the full variable domain is SQTIHQWPATLVQPVGSPLSLECTVEGTSNPNLYWYRQAAGRGLQLLFYSVGIGQISSEVPQNLSASRPQDRQFILSSKKLLLSDSGFYLCAWRRTGVGGYQETQYFGPGTRLLVL.

V is TRBV28 and J is TRBJ1-4, with D unresolved. The CDR3 sequence is 15 residues long. Trimming stripped 1 base from V and 5 bases from J, with 11 bases between. Germline V CDR1 and CDR2: MDHEN, SYDVKM. The CDR3, as DNA: TGTGCCAGCAGTTTATCACCGTTAATAAATGAAAAACTGTTTTTT. Translated, it gives CASSLSPLINEKLFF.

This sequence joins TRBV29-1 and TRBJ1-2; 9 bases align to TRBD1. Germline lookup yields CDR1 SQVTM and CDR2 ANQGSEA. V lost 4 bases to trimming and J lost 1 base; unmatched junction nucleotides: 4. The CDR3 consists of 14 residues. CDR3 in DNA: TGCAGCGTTGCGGGACAGGGAGGTAACTATGGCTACACCTTC. It translates to CSVAGQGGNYGYTF.

This chain links TRBV6-6 with TRBJ1-3; D gene uncertain. Germline values: CDR1 MNHNY, CDR2 SVGAGI (reference sequence). This CDR3 has 15 residues. Trimming cost V 6 bases and J 2 bases, with 14 bases left between them. CDR3 nucleotides: TGTGCCAGCAGCCCCCAGTGGCGGGCTGGAAACACCATATATTTT. Its translation: CASSPQWRAGNTIYF.

This chain joins TRBV18 and TRBJ1-1; tentative D call: TRBD1 (6 bases). Per the germline V gene, CDR1 is KGHSH and CDR2 is LQKENI. V was trimmed by 3 bases and J by 6 bases, leaving 14 bases between them. The CDR3 contains 14 residues. The CDR3 loop is CASSPDLQGPEAFF. Written as DNA, the CDR3 is TGTGCCAGCTCACCGGATTTACAGGGACCTGAAGCTTTCTTT. The whole variable domain, remainder taken from reference TRBV18 and TRBJ1-1, is NAGVMQNPRHLVRRRGQEARLRCSPMKGHSHVYWYRQLPEEGLKFMVYLQKENIIDESGMPKERFSAEFPKEGPSILRIQQVVRGDSAAYFCASSPDLQGPEAFFGQGTRLTVV.

The chain uses TRBV7-8 and TRBJ2-5; either TRBD1 or TRBD2 may supply D (5 bases each). There are 15 residues in the CDR3. Germline assignment: CDR1 SGHVS and CDR2 FQNEAQ. With 1 base removed from V and 4 bases from J, the gap between germline ends came to 13 bases. This chain's CDR3 is CASSLGGTLLETQYF. DNA of the CDR3: TGTGCCAGCAGCTTAGGGGGGACCCTCCTAGAGACCCAGTACTTC.

A remark on this clone: Other DNA sequences in this sample translate to the same CDR3. The chain links TRBV28 to TRBJ1-2; no definite D call. CDR3 size: 10 residues. Trimming took 6 bases from V and 4 from J, leaving 3 bases between them. CDR1 and CDR2 from the germline V gene are MDHEN and SYDVKM. CDR3 sequence reads: CASSGYGYTF. CDR3 nucleotide sequence: TGTGCCAGCAGCGGCTATGGCTACACCTTC.

The J gene is TRBJ2-3, the V gene TRBV28; tentative D call: TRBD2 (6 bases). V lost 7 bases and J 3 bases, leaving 11 bases between the germline ends. Per the germline V gene, CDR1 is MDHEN and CDR2 is SYDVKM. The CDR3 covers 13 residues. CDR3 in DNA: TGTGCCAGCACCGGACTATTGACAGATACGCAGTATTTT. Its translation: CASTGLLTDTQYF.

J is TRBJ2-1 and V is TRBV27, with D possibly being TRBD1 (5 bases). Deletions cut 6 bases from V and 0 bases from J, with 9 bases between. Germline CDR1 is MNHEY and CDR2 is SMNVEV (reference sequence). This CDR3 contains 14 residues. The CDR3 sequence: CASRGPYSYNEQFF. CDR3 DNA: TGTGCCAGCAGGGGGCCTTACTCCTACAATGAGCAGTTCTTC.

This chain uses TRBV28 with TRBJ2-1; TRBD1 aligns across 8 bases. V dropped 7 bases and J dropped 0; count of bases not matched to a gene: 11. The CDR3 is 17 residues long. CDR1 and CDR2 from the germline V gene are MDHEN and SYDVKM. CDR3: CASTSIGQGASYNEQFF. The CDR3 region has the DNA TGTGCCAGCACTTCAATCGGCCAGGGGGCCTCCTACAATGAGCAGTTCTTC.

The chain couples TRBV2 to TRBJ2-2; the match to TRBD1 covers 8 bases. The trim removed 6 bases at V and 0 bases at J, leaving 9 bases unmatched. This CDR3 has 17 amino acids. The germline V gene encodes CDR1 SNHLY and CDR2 FYNNEI. DNA for the CDR3: TGTGCCAGCAGCATCGGACAGGGCGGACCGAACACCGGGGAGCTGTTTTTT. The encoded protein is CASSIGQGGPNTGELFF.

The CDR3 DNA reads TGTGCCAGTAGGAGGACAGGGGTCGGGGAAAAACTGTTTTTT. Translated, it gives CASRRTGVGEKLFF. The rearrangement joins TRBV19 to TRBJ1-4, with 9 bases matching TRBD1. Germline V gives CDR1 LNHDA, CDR2 SQIVND (reference sequence). The CDR3 has 14 residues. The V segment lost 6 bases and the J segment 8 bases; nucleotides outside the gene matches: 7.

The chain links TRBV15 to TRBJ2-7; 9 bases are shared with TRBD1. Germline loops: CDR1 LNHNV, CDR2 YYDKDF (reference sequence). Trimming at V came to 8 bases and at J to 6 bases, leaving 11 bases not matched to a gene. The CDR3 extends over 14 amino acids. CDR3 sequence (DNA): TGTGCCACCTCGACCGGACAGGGGTCCGGCGAGCAGTACTTC. It translates to CATSTGQGSGEQYF.

V is TRBV15 and J is TRBJ1-2, with D possibly matching TRBD1 (5 bases). This CDR3 has 13 residues. V was shortened by 3 bases and J by 7 bases, with 12 bases between the two germline ends. Germline CDR1 is LNHNV and CDR2 is YYDKDF (reference sequence). CDR3 coding DNA: TGTGCCACCAGCAGCCCGGGGGGGTTTGGCTACACCTTC. Its translation: CATSSPGGFGYTF.

This chain connects TRBV19 to TRBJ1-4; 7 bases map to TRBD1. Germline CDR1 LNHDA, CDR2 SQIVND (reference sequence). V dropped 6 bases and J dropped 7; count of bases not matched to a gene: 8. CDR3 size: 14 residues. The CDR3 loop reads CASSLQGLGEKLFF. The DNA for the CDR3 is TGTGCCAGTAGCCTACAGGGGCTTGGTGAAAAACTGTTTTTT.

The V call is TRBV4-2, the J call TRBJ1-2, with D tentatively TRBD1 (5 bases). The CDR3 is 15 amino acids. V lost 3 bases to trimming and J lost 3 bases, with 14 bases between them. Germline assignment: CDR1 LGHNA and CDR2 YNFKEQ. CDR3 loop: CASSHGTGVDYGYTF. CDR3 nucleotide sequence: TGTGCCAGCAGCCATGGGACGGGAGTTGACTATGGCTACACCTTC.

V and J are TRBV11-2 and TRBJ1-2, with a possible D match to TRBD1 (6 bases). V lost 6 bases to trimming and J lost 0 bases, with 17 bases between them. Germline V gene lookup returns CDR1 SGHAT and CDR2 FQNNGV. The CDR3 is 16 amino acids. Here the CDR3 DNA reads TGTGCCAGCAGTCGCTACCGGGACACTACTAACTATGGCTACACCTTC. Its translation: CASSRYRDTTNYGYTF.

The rearrangement joins TRBV29-1 to TRBJ1-1; 8 positions agree with TRBD1. This CDR3 is built from 13 residues. Germline assignment: CDR1 SQVTM and CDR2 ANQGSEA. Trimming at V came to 5 bases and at J to 4 bases, leaving 6 bases not matched to a gene. This CDR3 is CSVRPRGPTEAFF. The DNA of the CDR3 is TGCAGCGTTAGGCCCAGGGGGCCCACTGAAGCTTTCTTT. The full variable domain, its missing parts supplied by reference TRBV29-1 and TRBJ1-1, is SAVISQKPSRDICQRGTSLTIQCQVDSQVTMMFWYRQQPGQSLTLIATANQGSEATYESGFVIDKFPISRPNLTFSTLTVSNMSPEDSSIYLCSVRPRGPTEAFFGQGTRLTVV.

The V and J genes are TRBV9 and TRBJ2-7, with TRBD2 identical over 9 bases. V lost 0 bases to trimming and J lost 5 bases; unmatched junction nucleotides: 12. Germline CDR1 SGDLS, CDR2 YYNGEE. The CDR3 covers 17 residues. The CDR3 coding sequence is TGTGCCAGCAGCGTAGGGATTGGGACTAGCCTTTCAAACGAGCAGTACTTC. The encoded protein is CASSVGIGTSLSNEQYF.

This clone is a singleton in its sample. J is TRBJ2-7 and V is TRBV20-1; 7 positions match TRBD1. This CDR3 has 11 amino acids. Germline values: CDR1 DFQATT, CDR2 SNEGSKA (reference sequence). The CDR3 sequence is CSGQASYEQYF. The CDR3 nucleotides are TGCAGCGGACAGGCCTCCTACGAGCAGTACTTC.

The count of this clone is one. The chain is built from TRBV10-3 and TRBJ2-1; 8 bases line up with TRBD1. Germline CDR1 and CDR2: ENHRY and SYGVKD. The J segment lost 5 bases and the V segment lost 4 bases, leaving 13 bases of the junction unmatched. The CDR3 runs to 17 residues. The chain's CDR3 is CAISGFSGTGLNNEQFF. CDR3 coding DNA: TGTGCCATCAGTGGATTTTCCGGGACAGGACTTAACAATGAGCAGTTCTTC.

The rearrangement links TRBV27 to TRBJ2-7, with TRBD2 matching 13 bases. The J segment lost 3 bases and the V segment lost 4 bases, leaving 9 bases of the junction unmatched. The V gene's germline CDR1 is MNHEY and CDR2 SMNVEV (reference sequence). This CDR3 region has 17 residues. The CDR3 DNA is TGTGCCAGCAGTTCCCGGACTAGCGGGAGACGAGGCTACGAGCAGTACTTC. It is translated as CASSSRTSGRRGYEQYF.

In its sample, this clone was seen once. In DNA form, the CDR3 reads TGTGCCAGCAGCGCACGACGTCGGGAGACCCAGTACTTC. This sequence encodes CASSARRRETQYF. This chain links TRBV6-5 with TRBJ2-5, with unresolved D. This CDR3 has 13 residues. Germline CDR1 reads MNHEY; CDR2 reads SVGAGI. V shed 6 bases and J shed 5 bases, with 13 bases lying between them.

This clone has a handful of counts. The sample carries other DNA sequences with the same CDR3. The chain uses TRBV6-1 and TRBJ1-5; D ambiguous. This CDR3 region has 12 residues. V shed 1 base and J shed 7 bases, with 5 bases lying between them. Germline V gene sequence: CDR1 MNHNS, CDR2 SASEGT. CDR3 protein: CASSEVGQPQHF. For the CDR3, the DNA is TGTGCCAGCAGTGAAGTAGGCCAGCCCCAGCATTTT.

The chain recombines TRBV2 with TRBJ2-4; 13 bases line up with TRBD2. The CDR3 length is 17 residues. The germline V gene has CDR1 SNHLY and CDR2 FYNNEI. The ends lost 5 bases at V and 1 base at J; junction bases unmatched: 5. The CDR3 region is CASSKETSGRAKNIQYF. Here the CDR3 DNA reads TGTGCCAGCAGTAAGGAGACTAGCGGGAGGGCCAAAAACATTCAGTACTTC.

The chain carries TRBV27 and TRBJ2-1, with D possibly TRBD1 on 6 matching bases. CDR1 is MNHEY and CDR2 is SMNVEV in the germline V gene (reference sequence). The CDR3 totals 12 residues. Trimming removed 9 bases at V and 4 bases at J, with 10 bases between. The DNA for the CDR3 is TGTGCCAGTCGCCAGGGGTACAATGAGCAGTTCTTC. This codes for CASRQGYNEQFF.